Following are 2 T cell receptor beta chains from one sample sequenced in a study of identical twins. Each CDR3 protein gets one entry after TCRdb re-called the 5' RACE reads with MiXCR. The table shows hundreds of thousands of distinct CDR3 sequences, with around 7.4% occurring only once. A further study also used this sample, focusing on yellow fever vaccine responses in identical twins.

What was sequenced was PBMCs. The receptors stem from a young woman in good health.

This clonotype has only a few counts. This chain joins TRBV5-1 and TRBJ2-5; no clear D. The V end was cut by 0 bases, the J end by 3 bases, with 9 bases between. The CDR3 is made up of 14 amino acids. CDR1 and CDR2 from the germline V gene are SGHRS and YFSETQ. The CDR3: CASSLDIGKETQYF. Written as DNA, the CDR3 is TGCGCCAGCAGCTTGGATATCGGAAAAGAGACCCAGTACTTC.

This clonotype appeared a few times. CDR3 sequence (DNA): TGTGCCACCAGCCACCGGGGTCCCAAGGGGGAGCAGTTCTTC. This gives the protein CATSHRGPKGEQFF. The chain is built from TRBV15 and TRBJ2-1; D is perhaps TRBD1 or TRBD2 (5 bases each). The CDR3 consists of 14 residues. Germline-derived CDR1 and CDR2 are LNHNV and YYDKDF (reference sequence). V lost 5 bases and J lost 10, with 18 bases in between.